This T cell receptor beta chain was sequenced for a study of T cell clones after liver transplantation. Germline values: CDR1 SGHDN, CDR2 FVKESK. V was pared by 6 bases and J by 2 bases, with 14 bases between. This CDR3 has 15 residues. Assay used: immunoSEQ multiplex PCR; TCRdb lists only in-frame clones, some missing. The sample holds 50,000 to 60,000 clones, 60% to 75% seen once. Sorting of unstimulated PBMCs yielded separate CD3+CD4+ and CD3+CD8+ fractions. Sequencing was performed on CD4+ T cells from blood, taken at the 22-month timepoint. The chain couples TRBV14 to TRBJ1-3; D is unclear. The sequence was obtained from a human patient who received a liver transplant. Some T cells may be transferred from the graft donor. CDR3 in amino acids: CASRPSGATGNTIYF. In nucleotides, the CDR3 is TGTGCCAGCAGGCCTTCCGGCGCCACTGGAAACACCATATATTTT.